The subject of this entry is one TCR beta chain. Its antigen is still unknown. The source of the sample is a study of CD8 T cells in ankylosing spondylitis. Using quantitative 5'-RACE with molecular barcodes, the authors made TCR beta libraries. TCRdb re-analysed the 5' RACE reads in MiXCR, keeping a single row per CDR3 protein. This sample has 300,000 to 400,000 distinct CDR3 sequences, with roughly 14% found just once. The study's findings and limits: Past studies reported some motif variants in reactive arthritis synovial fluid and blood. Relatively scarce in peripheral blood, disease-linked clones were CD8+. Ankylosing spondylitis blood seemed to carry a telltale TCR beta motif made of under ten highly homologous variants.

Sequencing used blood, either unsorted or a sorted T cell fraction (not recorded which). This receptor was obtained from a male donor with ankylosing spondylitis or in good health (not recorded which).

The CDR3 DNA is TGCAGTGCTAGAGATAGTCTGGACCATGAGCAGTTCTTC. Its protein product is CSARDSLDHEQFF. V and J are TRBV20-1 and TRBJ2-1; D uncertain. This CDR3 contains 13 residues. V lost 0 bases and J lost 8, with 11 bases in between. In germline, CDR1 is DFQATT, CDR2 SNEGSKA (reference sequence).